The 2 T cell receptor beta chains in this list originate from one sample, sequenced in a study of shared clonotypes between healthy human individuals (TCRdb year 2020). Preparation of the library involved the immunoSEQ multiplex PCR assay. TCRdb's version of the immuneACCESS table is confined to in-frame rearrangements and falls short of the full clone set. An unresolved V gene accounts for under half of the shortfall where checked; the remainder is of unknown origin. The sample profile shows approximately 980,000 clones; about 80% of them were found once. Jointly, the top ten make up nearly 1.5% of the sample. The material sequenced was memory CD4+ T cells sorted from blood. This specimen's cell subset or site label, interpreted: CD45RA-negative fraction. These receptors were obtained from a man younger than 35 in good health.

J is TRBJ1-4 and V is TRBV5-1; D unresolved. The V end lost 5 bases, the J end lost 3 bases, and 11 bases lay between the germline ends. The V gene's germline CDR1 is SGHRS and CDR2 YFSETQ. CDR3 length: 14 residues. Written as DNA, the CDR3 is TGCGCCAGCAGACGGGCCGTTTCTAATGAAAAACTGTTTTTT. Encoded protein: CASRRAVSNEKLFF.

The chain carries TRBV18 and TRBJ2-3; TRBD1 agrees at 9 bases. Germline values: CDR1 KGHSH, CDR2 LQKENI. The length of the CDR3 is 15 residues. After removal of 4 bases from V and 2 bases from J, the junction contained 4 bases not matched to a gene. CDR3 sequence: CASSLGTGITDTQYF. In DNA, the CDR3 is TGTGCCAGCTCACTAGGGACAGGGATCACAGATACGCAGTATTTT. The whole variable domain, remainder taken from reference TRBV18 and TRBJ2-3, is NAGVMQNPRHLVRRRGQEARLRCSPMKGHSHVYWYRQLPEEGLKFMVYLQKENIIDESGMPKERFSAEFPKEGPSILRIQQVVRGDSAAYFCASSLGTGITDTQYFGPGTRLTVL.